The sequence of this T cell receptor (beta chain) was determined in a study of blood T cell repertoires in COVID-19. TCRdb's copy holds only in-frame clones and misses some; the assay was immunoSEQ multiplex PCR. The data hold about 350,000 clones, with about nine tenths observed a single time. Trimming removed 0 bases from V and 5 bases from J; junction bases left unmatched: 4. CDR3 length: 15 residues. Germline values: CDR1 SGDLS, CDR2 YYNGEE. This chain connects TRBV9 to TRBJ2-1; TRBD2 aligns across 8 bases. The specimen sequenced was PBMCs or T cells enriched from blood (not recorded which). The clonotype originates from a young woman who had been exposed to COVID-19. Here the CDR3 DNA reads TGTGCCAGCAGCGTAGTGGCGGGAGGCAACAATGAGCAGTTCTTC. It is translated as CASSVVAGGNNEQFF.